The 7 T cell receptor beta chains in this list originate from one sample, sequenced in a study of T cells after yellow fever vaccination. TCRdb fed the 5' RACE reads into MiXCR, producing one record per CDR3 protein. The sample consists of hundreds of thousands of distinct CDR3 sequences, roughly 8.6% of them appearing once. The specimen was PBMCs, collected about 49 days after the first yellow fever vaccination. The receptors originated from a man aged 18 to 29 who received the YFV17D yellow fever vaccine.

This chain joins TRBV7-9 and TRBJ2-7; no clear D gene. V dropped 6 bases and J dropped 6 bases, with 15 bases sitting between them. The CDR3 length is 13 residues. The V gene's germline CDR1 is SEHNR and CDR2 FQNEAQ (reference sequence). The CDR3 DNA is TGTGCCAGCAGTCAGGACCGGCTCGGCGAGCAGTACGTC. Its protein is CASSQDRLGEQYV.

The chain links TRBV5-6 to TRBJ1-3; TRBD1 might be the D (6 bases). This CDR3 is 14 amino acids long. Between the trimmed V and J ends, which lost 2 bases and 4 bases, there was a span of 10 bases. Per the germline V gene, CDR1 is SGHDT and CDR2 is YYEEEE. The CDR3 loop reads CASSLMQGGNTIYF. In DNA form, the CDR3 reads TGTGCCAGCAGCTTAATGCAGGGGGGAAACACCATATATTTT.

V and J are TRBV5-1 and TRBJ2-7, with D unresolved. Trimming removed 1 base at V and 5 bases at J, with 13 bases between. Germline CDR1 and CDR2: SGHRS and YFSETQ. The CDR3 loop spans 14 amino acids. In DNA form, the CDR3 reads TGCGCCAGCAGCTTGACGGACGTGCTGAACGAGCAGTACTTC. Amino acid sequence: CASSLTDVLNEQYF.

This clonotype has just a few counts. This chain links TRBV19 with TRBJ2-1; TRBD1 is a possible D gene (5 bases). The CDR3 has 14 residues. Germline CDR1 and CDR2: LNHDA and SQIVND (reference sequence). The V gene lost 1 base and the J gene lost 7 bases, with 11 bases spanning the gap. The CDR3 region is CASSIGPGFNEQFF. CDR3 sequence (DNA): TGTGCCAGTAGTATAGGCCCAGGGTTTAATGAGCAGTTCTTC.

This clonotype has a handful of counts. The V and J genes are TRBV7-2 and TRBJ2-5, with TRBD2 matching over 10 bases. CDR1 SGHTA and CDR2 FQGNSA come from the germline V gene. The CDR3 is 16 residues long. J was trimmed by 4 bases and V by 2 bases; bases with no gene match: 7. DNA for the CDR3: TGTGCCAGCAGCTTAACAGCGGGGGGGTCAATAGAGACCCAGTACTTC. It yields the protein CASSLTAGGSIETQYF.

This clonotype was observed a few times. The chain carries TRBV11-2 and TRBJ2-7; the D is unclear. CDR3 length equals 15 residues. Germline assignment: CDR1 SGHAT and CDR2 FQNNGV. Trimming removed 5 bases at V and 2 bases at J, with 16 bases between. The chain's CDR3 is CASSPPYTLTYEQYF. The DNA of the CDR3 is TGTGCCAGCAGCCCCCCATACACATTAACCTACGAGCAGTACTTC.

There are a few counts of this clonotype. The chain couples TRBV19 to TRBJ1-4; D may be TRBD1 (6 bases). Germline CDR1 is LNHDA and CDR2 is SQIVND (reference sequence). There are 13 residues in the CDR3. V lost 6 bases, J lost 7 bases, and 12 bases lay in between. The CDR3 nucleotides are TGTGCCAGTAGCTACAGGGATGGTGAAAAACTGTTTTTT. Its protein product is CASSYRDGEKLFF.